One and the same sample provided the 20 T cell receptor beta chains below, sequenced in a study of T cell repertoires in cytomegalovirus infection. TCRdb re-called the reads with MiXCR, one entry per CDR3 protein. The sample consists of around 530,000 distinct CDR3 sequences, approximately 26% of them appearing once. The specimen sequenced was PBMCs. The receptors shown here come from a human donor in good health (CMV status not recorded). Some clones in this sample may be carry-over from other donors' samples.

This clonotype was counted only a few times. The rearrangement uses TRBV12-3 or TRBV12-4 and TRBJ2-1; the D is unclear. The ends were cut back, 4 bases at V and 5 bases at J, with 12 bases in the middle. The CDR3 runs 14 residues. The CDR3 loop is CASSSRGLNNEQFF. Written as DNA, the CDR3 is TGTGCCAGCAGTTCTCGAGGCCTAAACAATGAGCAGTTCTTC.

This clonotype has more than one count but fewer than ten. The chain couples TRBV5-5 to TRBJ2-1; TRBD1 matches at 7 bases. This CDR3 region has 15 residues. Per germline, CDR1 SGHKS and CDR2 YYEKEE (reference sequence). Unmatched junction bases numbered 11, after V lost 5 bases and J lost 6 bases. CDR3 region: CASSHSGQRTNEQFF. The CDR3 DNA follows: TGTGCCAGCAGTCATTCGGGACAGAGAACCAATGAGCAGTTCTTC.

This clonotype was observed a few times. The V call is TRBV18, the J call TRBJ2-1, with a possible D match to TRBD2 (5 bases). The CDR3 extends over 14 amino acids. Germline values: CDR1 KGHSH, CDR2 LQKENI. Trimming removed 0 bases from V and 9 bases from J, with 12 bases in between. CDR3 nucleotides: TGTGCCAGCTCACCACCGAACGGGAACCGTGAGCAGTTCTTC. Protein product: CASSPPNGNREQFF. Using reference TRBV18 and TRBJ2-1 for the parts outside the CDR3, the full variable domain is NAGVMQNPRHLVRRRGQEARLRCSPMKGHSHVYWYRQLPEEGLKFMVYLQKENIIDESGMPKERFSAEFPKEGPSILRIQQVVRGDSAAYFCASSPPNGNREQFFGPGTRLTVL.

The rearrangement uses TRBV5-4 and TRBJ2-7, with 11 bases matching TRBD1. The CDR3 is 13 residues long. Trimming at V came to 2 bases and at J to 7 bases, leaving 2 bases not matched to a gene. The V gene's germline CDR1 is SGHNT and CDR2 YYREEE (reference sequence). CDR3 nucleotides: TGTGCCAGCAGCTTTGGGACAGGGGGAGAGCAGTACGTC. Its protein product is CASSFGTGGEQYV.

This clonotype was observed a few times. This chain joins TRBV5-4 and TRBJ2-1, with unresolved D. The CDR3 has 13 residues. Trimming took off 2 bases at V and 9 bases at J, with 12 bases between the two ends. Germline CDR1 SGHNT, CDR2 YYREEE (reference sequence). CDR3 sequence (DNA): TGTGCCAGCAGCTTCTTTACCGTGGGTGAGCAGTTCTTC. Translating gives CASSFFTVGEQFF.

V usage is TRBV6-2 or TRBV6-3 and J usage is TRBJ2-3; tentatively, D is TRBD2 (5 bases). In germline, CDR1 is MNHEY, CDR2 SVGEGT. Trimming removed 5 bases from V and 0 bases from J, with 24 bases in between. CDR3 length: 19 residues. The CDR3 bases are TGTGCCAGCAGTACGGCAAGAGGGTTTACAGATGCTAGCACAGATACGCAGTATTTT. Translation gives CASSTARGFTDASTDTQYF.

This clonotype was counted ten times or more. The rearrangement joins TRBV7-2 to TRBJ2-5; TRBD2 might be the D (5 bases). Germline CDR1 reads SGHTA; CDR2 reads FQGNSA. This CDR3 region has 15 residues. V dropped 6 bases and J dropped 4 bases, with 18 bases sitting between them. DNA of the CDR3: TGTGCCAGCAGAACAGCGGCAGACGTTCGAGAGACCCAGTACTTC. It specifies CASRTAADVRETQYF.

The rearrangement links TRBV7-6 to TRBJ2-7; 10 bases fit TRBD1. The germline V gene encodes CDR1 SGHVS and CDR2 FNYEAQ. V shed 5 bases and J 3 bases; nucleotides not matched to a gene: 4. The CDR3 is 14 amino acids. In DNA form, the CDR3 reads TGTGCCAGCAGCCGGGGGACAGGGGTCTACGAGCAGTACTTC. This translates into CASSRGTGVYEQYF.

This clonotype was seen only once. This may come from a read error, since a much larger clone is one base off. V gene TRBV7-9 combines with J gene TRBJ2-1; no firm D call. Germline V gene data show CDR1 as SEHNR and CDR2 as FQNEAQ (reference sequence). The CDR3 is made up of 14 amino acids. The CDR3 here is CASSLAESYNVQFF. The CDR3 nucleotides read TGTGCCAGCAGCTTAGCCGAAAGCTACAATGTGCAGTTCTTC.

The chain employs TRBV14 and TRBJ2-1; D is unclear. The CDR3 has 15 residues. From germline, CDR1 is SGHDN and CDR2 FVKESK. V gave up 3 bases and J gave up 7 bases, with 16 bases separating them. CDR3 region: CASSHGWDGWNEQFF. The DNA for the CDR3 is TGTGCCAGCAGCCATGGGTGGGATGGGTGGAATGAGCAGTTCTTC. Supplemented by reference TRBV14 and TRBJ2-1, the full variable domain reads EAGVTQFPSHSVIEKGQTVTLRCDPISGHDNLYWYRRVMGKEIKFLLHFVKESKQDESGMPNNRFLAERTGGTYSTLKVQPAELEDSGVYFCASSHGWDGWNEQFFGPGTRLTVL.

The chain recombines TRBV20-1 with TRBJ2-3; the match to TRBD1 covers 7 bases. V lost 5 bases to trimming and J lost 2 bases; unmatched junction nucleotides: 7. The CDR3 sequence is 14 residues long. Germline CDR1 is DFQATT and CDR2 is SNEGSKA (reference sequence). This chain's CDR3 is CSAADRFFTDTQYF. The DNA of the CDR3 is TGCAGTGCTGCGGACAGGTTCTTCACAGATACGCAGTATTTT.

This clonotype has at least ten counts. V usage is TRBV7-2 and J usage is TRBJ1-6, with D perhaps TRBD1 (5 bases). The length of the CDR3 is 15 residues. V gave up 2 bases and J gave up 8 bases, with 13 bases separating them. Germline values: CDR1 SGHTA, CDR2 FQGNSA. The DNA of the CDR3 is TGTGCCAGCAGCTTACAGGGATGGGAAGATTCACCCCTCCACTTT. This codes for CASSLQGWEDSPLHF.

The chain couples TRBV7-2 to TRBJ2-1, with 7 positions matching TRBD1. J lost 4 bases, V lost 5 bases, and 5 bases had no gene match. Germline V lookup: CDR1 SGHTA, CDR2 FQGNSA. CDR3 length: 14 residues. CDR3 nucleotides: TGTGCCAGCAGCCGGGACAGTCGTTACAATGAGCAGTTCTTC. Amino acids: CASSRDSRYNEQFF.

This clonotype was detected many times. The V and J genes are TRBV7-2 and TRBJ1-1, with D hard to call. CDR1 is SGHTA and CDR2 is FQGNSA in the germline V gene. The CDR3 length is 15 residues. V lost 0 bases, J lost 1 base, and 9 bases lay in between. The CDR3 DNA reads TGTGCCAGCAGCTTAGCGTTTCGCCAGAACACTGAAGCTTTCTTT. This codes for CASSLAFRQNTEAFF.

This clonotype was picked up a small number of times. V is TRBV11-2 and J is TRBJ1-3; no clear D. V was clipped by 3 bases and J by 2 bases, with 8 bases between them. The CDR3 covers 14 residues. Germline lookup yields CDR1 SGHAT and CDR2 FQNNGV. For the CDR3, the DNA is TGTGCCAGCAGCTTGTCTCAGACTGGAAACACCATATATTTT. Encoded protein: CASSLSQTGNTIYF.

The chain carries TRBV5-6 and TRBJ1-5; 8 bases agree with TRBD1. This CDR3 region has 16 residues. Germline CDR1 reads SGHDT; CDR2 reads YYEEEE. J lost 6 bases, V lost 0 bases, and 8 bases had no gene match. The CDR3, as DNA: TGTGCCAGCAGCTTGGCCGGGGCAGGGGGCGGTCAGCCCCAGCATTTT. It translates to CASSLAGAGGGQPQHF.

This clonotype has a handful of counts. V usage is TRBV28 and J usage is TRBJ2-4; no firm D call. V dropped 3 bases and J dropped 3 bases, with 9 bases sitting between them. CDR1 is MDHEN and CDR2 is SYDVKM in the germline V gene. CDR3 length equals 14 residues. In nucleotides, the CDR3 is TGTGCCAGCAGTTTGGGGTTAGGCAAAAACATTCAGTACTTC. This encodes CASSLGLGKNIQYF.

Concerning this clonotype itself: This sequence may be a read error, since a much larger clone differs from it by one base. This sequence joins TRBV6-1 and TRBJ2-7; D may correspond to TRBD1 or TRBD2 (6 bases each). This CDR3 is 15 amino acids long. Germline V gene lookup returns CDR1 MNHNS and CDR2 SASEGT. The CDR3 here is CASRSGVGLAAPQHV. The DNA of the CDR3 is TGTGCCAGCAGATCAGGGGTCGGATTAGCGGCGCCACAGCACGTC.

On this clonotype: The conserved phenylalanine or tryptophan normally closing the CDR3 is absent here, so this likely arose from a read error. The DNA is left out, because the CDR3 cannot be placed on it with certainty; the CDR3 is given as TCRdb lists it. The chain uses TRBV19 and TRBJ2-3. The CDR3 length is 14 residues, termini included. Germline CDR1 is LNHDA and CDR2 is SQIVND (reference sequence). The CDR3 loop reads CASSMSGNYPRFSL.

This chain connects TRBV20-1 to TRBJ1-5; unclear D gene. This CDR3 is 12 amino acids long. Per germline, CDR1 DFQATT and CDR2 SNEGSKA (reference sequence). Trimming removed 2 bases from V and 0 bases from J, with 2 bases in between. CDR3 loop: CSARPSNQPQHF. The CDR3 DNA follows: TGCAGTGCTAGACCTAGCAATCAGCCCCAGCATTTT.